These 17 T cell receptor beta chains were all obtained from the same sample, sequenced in a study of CD8 T cells in Susac syndrome. When the RNA was reverse transcribed, random hexamers were used with an input of 0.5 to 1 ug. TCRdb fed the immunoSEQ multiplex PCR reads into MiXCR, producing one record per CDR3 protein. This sample has approximately 200,000 distinct CDR3 sequences, with more than 90% found just once. The material sequenced was CD4+ T cells from PBMCs. These receptors all come from a human donor with multiple sclerosis.

The chain combines TRBV5-6 with TRBJ2-7; D remains unclear. Germline V lookup: CDR1 SGHDT, CDR2 YYEEEE. V lost 1 base and J lost 3, with 11 bases in between. This CDR3 has 14 amino acids. CDR3 protein: CASSLTLSVYEQYF. The CDR3 bases are TGTGCCAGCAGCTTGACCCTCTCGGTCTACGAGCAGTACTTC.

The CDR3 DNA follows: TGCTCCAGATTGGGACAGGGTGTCCAAGAGCAGTTCTTC. Translated: CSRLGQGVQEQFF. This chain uses TRBV20-1 with TRBJ2-1; TRBD1 matches at 9 bases. The CDR3 runs to 13 residues. From germline, CDR1 is DFQATT and CDR2 SNEGSKA (reference sequence).

This clonotype was seen just once. The CDR3, as DNA: TGCGCCAGCAGCCCCCTTGAAAGCGGGTGGAGGTTGCAGTTCTTC. Protein sequence: CASSPLESGWRLQFF. The V gene is TRBV5-1, the J gene TRBJ2-1; tentative D call: TRBD2 (6 bases). CDR1 and CDR2 from the germline V gene are SGHRS and YFSETQ. This CDR3 spans 15 amino acids. Trimming removed 4 bases from V and 12 bases from J, with 23 bases in between.

The chain combines TRBV27 with TRBJ1-2; D is unclear. CDR1 is MNHEY and CDR2 is SMNVEV in the germline V gene (reference sequence). V lost 5 bases, J lost 7 bases, and 20 bases lay in between. The CDR3 extends over 15 amino acids. For the CDR3, the DNA is TGTGCCAGCAGTAGGGAGGGAACGTCATCTGGTGGCTACACCTTC. As protein: CASSREGTSSGGYTF.

V usage is TRBV19 and J usage is TRBJ2-1; TRBD2 is a possible D gene (5 bases). This CDR3 region has 11 residues. The germline V gene encodes CDR1 LNHDA and CDR2 SQIVND (reference sequence). The ends were cut back, 5 bases at V and 13 bases at J, with 12 bases in the middle. CDR3 DNA sequence: TGTGCCAGTAGTGCATTAGCGACCCAGTTCTTC. It yields the protein CASSALATQFF.

The chain links TRBV4-1 to TRBJ2-7; 10 bases fit TRBD1. Germline loops: CDR1 MGHRA, CDR2 YSYEKL. The CDR3 has 15 amino acids. V was clipped by 4 bases and J by 7 bases; unmatched bases: 10. CDR3 nucleotides: TGCGCCAGCAGCCTCGTGGACAGGGGGAGAGGGGAGCAGTACTTC. Its translation is CASSLVDRGRGEQYF.

This rearrangement joins TRBV7-3 to TRBJ2-7, with 9 bases lining up with TRBD1. Trimming removed 5 bases from V and 6 bases from J; junction bases left unmatched: 5. The CDR3 is 13 residues long. The germline V gene encodes CDR1 SGHTA and CDR2 FQGTGA. The CDR3 region is CASSRDRAREQYF. DNA for the CDR3: TGTGCCAGCAGCCGGGACAGGGCCCGCGAGCAGTACTTC.

The V gene is TRBV20-1, the J gene TRBJ2-7, with 12 bases matching TRBD2. Per the germline V gene, CDR1 is DFQATT and CDR2 is SNEGSKA (reference sequence). The CDR3 loop spans 13 amino acids. V trimming: 6 bases; J trimming: 4 bases; junction bases outside the gene matches: 4. DNA of the CDR3: TGCAGTGCGCGGACTAGCGGGATATACGAGCAGTACTTC. Residues: CSARTSGIYEQYF.

The gene calls are TRBV20-1 and TRBJ1-2; possibly TRBD1 for D (5 bases). The germline V gene encodes CDR1 DFQATT and CDR2 SNEGSKA (reference sequence). Trimming left V 4 bases short and J 1 base short, with 7 bases between. The CDR3 is made up of 12 amino acids. This chain's CDR3 is CSATGDNYGYTF. CDR3 nucleotides: TGCAGTGCTACGGGGGATAACTATGGCTACACCTTC.

The gene calls are TRBV30 and TRBJ2-5; TRBD1 is a possible D gene (7 bases). Germline loops: CDR1 GTSNPN, CDR2 SVGIG (reference sequence). Trimming took 0 bases from V and 5 from J, leaving 13 bases between them. CDR3 length equals 14 residues. The CDR3 reads CAWSVKGAGETQYF. Written as DNA, the CDR3 is TGTGCCTGGAGTGTAAAGGGGGCGGGGGAGACCCAGTACTTC.

The chain joins TRBV30 to TRBJ1-2; no clear D gene. Trimming left V 1 base short and J 2 bases short, with 11 bases between. CDR1 is GTSNPN and CDR2 is SVGIG in the germline V gene (reference sequence). CDR3 length: 14 amino acids. The CDR3 DNA reads as TGTGCCTGGAGTGGTCCCATGCACAACTATGGCTACACCTTC. It encodes CAWSGPMHNYGYTF.

The J gene is TRBJ2-3, the V gene TRBV5-1, with 7 bases matching TRBD1. The junction had 5 bases not matched to a gene; V was cut back by 3 bases and J by 1 base. Germline CDR1 SGHRS, CDR2 YFSETQ. This CDR3 spans 15 amino acids. The CDR3 loop is CASSWRQGGTDTQYF. CDR3 in DNA: TGCGCCAGCAGCTGGAGACAGGGTGGCACAGATACGCAGTATTTT.

The DNA for the CDR3 is TGCAGTGCTAGAGATCCACTAGCGGGGACCGAGACCCAGTACTTC. This gives the protein CSARDPLAGTETQYF. The V gene is TRBV20-1, the J gene TRBJ2-5, with TRBD2 matching 10 bases. The CDR3 spans 15 residues. Germline trimming cut 0 bases from V and 5 bases from J; bases unmatched to any gene: 6. Germline V gives CDR1 DFQATT, CDR2 SNEGSKA (reference sequence).

This sequence joins TRBV20-1 and TRBJ2-1, with TRBD2 matching over 9 bases. V lost 5 bases, J lost 2 bases, and 7 bases stayed unmatched. Germline V gene lookup returns CDR1 DFQATT and CDR2 SNEGSKA (reference sequence). The CDR3 covers 15 residues. CDR3 sequence (DNA): TGCAGTGCTCCCCTCCGCGGGAGGGCCTACAATGAGCAGTTCTTC. Its protein is CSAPLRGRAYNEQFF.

This clonotype was counted once. The rearrangement joins TRBV19 to TRBJ2-7; TRBD1 aligns across 8 bases. The length of the CDR3 is 14 residues. CDR1 is LNHDA, CDR2 SQIVND, per germline (reference sequence). After removal of 5 bases from V and 4 bases from J, the junction contained 7 bases not matched to a gene. The CDR3 loop is CASSSRQGRYEQYF. CDR3 in DNA: TGTGCCAGTAGTTCTCGACAGGGGAGGTACGAGCAGTACTTC.

This clonotype is a singleton in its sample. J is TRBJ2-3 and V is TRBV29-1, with D perhaps given as TRBD1 or TRBD2 (5 bases each). Trimming left V 3 bases short and J 2 bases short, with 9 bases between. The length of the CDR3 is 13 residues. The germline CDR1 and CDR2 sequences are SQVTM and ANQGSEA. CDR3 sequence: CSVDLGPTDTQYF. The CDR3 DNA is TGCAGCGTTGATCTGGGACCCACAGATACGCAGTATTTT.

The DNA for the CDR3 is TGTGCCAGCTCACCCGAGCTAGCTGGCGAGCAGTTCTTC. The encoded protein is CASSPELAGEQFF. The rearrangement joins TRBV18 to TRBJ2-1; perhaps TRBD2 as D (5 bases). Germline lookup yields CDR1 KGHSH and CDR2 LQKENI. The CDR3 covers 13 residues. V was cut by 3 bases and J by 10 bases, with 13 bases left in between.